What follows are 7 T cell receptor beta chains derived from one specimen sequenced in a study of control samples from healthy donors and cancer patients. Clones were sequenced by immunoSEQ multiplex PCR, and TCRdb holds only the in-frame ones, with some missing. The data show over 100,000 clones, 80% to 95% seen once. The sample taken for sequencing was blood. The source is a man aged 35 to 55 in good health.

The V gene is TRBV21-1, the J gene TRBJ1-3. TRBV21-1 is labeled a pseudogene. This CDR3 has 14 residues. DNA of the CDR3: TGTGCCAGCAGGCGGGGATCGGCTGGAAACACCATATATTTT. Its protein product is CASRRGSAGNTIYF.

The chain has TRBV6-5 and TRBJ1-2; D is possibly TRBD1 (5 bases). Germline lookup yields CDR1 MNHEY and CDR2 SVGAGI. The CDR3 consists of 15 residues. With 5 bases removed from V and 0 bases from J, the gap between germline ends came to 13 bases. The CDR3 DNA is TGTGCCAGCAGTAACAGGATTCAGACTAACTATGGCTACACCTTC. It yields the protein CASSNRIQTNYGYTF.

CDR3 DNA sequence: TGTGCCAGCAGCCCAGGACAGGGCATTGAAAAACTGTTTTTT. This gives the protein CASSPGQGIEKLFF. The genes are TRBV7-6 and TRBJ1-4; 8 positions match TRBD1. The CDR3 has 14 residues. Losses at the gene ends were 5 bases for V and 7 bases for J; bases not matched to a gene: 6. The germline gives CDR1 SGHVS, CDR2 FNYEAQ.

With regard to this clone: Its ends do not fully match the called genes, so a read error is possible. The chain is built from TRBV7-9 and TRBJ2-5; TRBD2 might be the D (5 bases). The CDR3 length is 12 residues. CDR1 and CDR2 (germline): SEHNR, FQNEAQ (reference sequence). CDR3 nucleotide sequence: TGTGCCAGCAGCCTAGCACTAGGGACCCAGTACTTC. Amino acids: CASSLALGTQYF. Drawing the rest from reference TRBV7-9 and TRBJ2-5, the complete variable domain is DTGVSQNPRHKITKRGQNVTFRCDPISEHNRLYWYRQTLGQGPEFLTYFQNEAQLEKSRLLSDRFSAERPKGSFSTLEIQRTEQGDSAMYLCASSLALGTQYFGPGTRLLVL.

This clone was counted only a few times. The V and J genes are TRBV7-9 and TRBJ1-1, with 7 bases that match TRBD1. Germline loops: CDR1 SEHNR, CDR2 FQNEAQ (reference sequence). There are 14 residues in the CDR3. After removal of 4 bases from V and 5 bases from J, the junction contained 7 bases not matched to a gene. The CDR3 sequence is CASSSRQGGTEAFF. CDR3 nucleotides: TGTGCCAGCAGCTCAAGACAGGGAGGGACTGAAGCTTTCTTT.

The rearrangement joins TRBV5-1 to TRBJ2-2; TRBD1 matches at 9 bases. Per the germline V gene, CDR1 is SGHRS and CDR2 is YFSETQ. The CDR3 is 15 amino acids. Trimming removed 6 bases from V and 0 bases from J; junction bases left unmatched: 3. CDR3 DNA sequence: TGCGCCAGCACCCGGGACAGGGCGAACACCGGGGAGCTGTTTTTT. This encodes CASTRDRANTGELFF.

J is TRBJ1-5 and V is TRBV20-1; 9 nucleotides match TRBD1. Losses at the gene ends were 3 bases for V and 1 base for J; bases not matched to a gene: 1. CDR3 length: 14 amino acids. Germline CDR1 and CDR2: DFQATT and SNEGSKA (reference sequence). The DNA for the CDR3 is TGCAGTGCTAGTGGGACAGGGAGCAATCAGCCCCAGCATTTT. Amino acid sequence: CSASGTGSNQPQHF.